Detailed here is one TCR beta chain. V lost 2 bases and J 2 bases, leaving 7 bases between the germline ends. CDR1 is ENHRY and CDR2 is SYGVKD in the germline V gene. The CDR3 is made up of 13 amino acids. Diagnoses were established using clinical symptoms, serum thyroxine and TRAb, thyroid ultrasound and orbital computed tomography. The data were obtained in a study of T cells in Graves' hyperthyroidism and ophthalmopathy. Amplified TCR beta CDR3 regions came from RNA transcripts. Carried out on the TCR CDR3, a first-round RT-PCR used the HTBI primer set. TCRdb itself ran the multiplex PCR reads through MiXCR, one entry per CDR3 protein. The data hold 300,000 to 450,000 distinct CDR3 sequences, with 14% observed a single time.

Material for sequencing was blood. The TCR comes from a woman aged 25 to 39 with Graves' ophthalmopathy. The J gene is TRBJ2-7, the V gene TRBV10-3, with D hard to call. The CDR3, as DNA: TGTGCCATCAGTGAGCGCGCGGCCTACGAGCAGTACTTC. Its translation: CAISERAAYEQYF.